These T cell receptor beta chains were read from a single sample in a study of cytomegalovirus exposure and HLA in healthy donors. Clones were read by immunoSEQ multiplex PCR, and TCRdb kept only the in-frame ones, dropping some. The data show 170,000 or so clones, with over 75% seen just once and 1% held by the top ten. What was sequenced was PBMCs. These receptors all stem from a woman aged 50 to 65 in good health and CMV-seropositive. Both conserved end residues are part of each CDR3. The D gene is left open where the match is weak.

v_call	d_call	cdr3_aa
TRBV27	.	CASSSLAGMGLEQYF
TRBV4-3	TRBD1	CASSHTSGGGDIQYF
TRBV7-8	TRBD1	CASSRDRAGNTIYF
TRBV19	TRBD1	CASSPRTGAHNEQFF
TRBV4-2	.	CASSQRISNYGYTF
TRBV7-2	TRBD1	CASSPQGAHNEQFF
TRBV15	TRBD2	CATSRRPGGAGETQYF
TRBV19	TRBD1	CASSITGGQGQPQHF
TRBV15	TRBD1	CATSEGQLNSGNTIYF
TRBV6-1	TRBD1	CASSEAPGQGAFSGANVLTF
TRBV13	TRBD2	CASSSTSRAGGPREQFF
TRBV5-1	.	CASSPDGGHQPQHF
TRBV5-1	TRBD2	CASSLTSGNSYNEQFF
TRBV28	.	CASSLGQNNSPLHF
TRBV29-1	TRBD1	CSVVGQGVTGELFF
TRBV6-6	TRBD2	CASGISGGADTQYF
TRBV2	TRBD1	CASNLQGAVGELFF
TRBV5-1	TRBD2	CASRGSGALQETQYF
TRBV7-9	TRBD1	CASSLSDRAYGYTF
TRBV7-2	TRBD1	CASSRQGSNYGYTF
TRBV11-2	.	CASSRAGVGKGEQYF
TRBV11-1	.	CASSLRRLTEEQYF
TRBV28	.	CASSPGGHLFYEQYF
TRBV7-8	TRBD2	CASSPRGAGGYNEQFF
TRBV25-1	.	CASRPQGGYEQYF
TRBV27	.	CASSSGVSGNEQFF
TRBV7-9	.	CASSHLSNEQFF